This record concerns one T cell receptor (beta chain) sequence. Its antigen remains unknown. The CDR3 sequence is 13 residues long. V was shortened by 5 bases and J by 0 bases, with 8 bases between the two germline ends. The germline gives CDR1 SGHKS, CDR2 YYEKEE (reference sequence). This specimen belongs to a study of T cell responses to AZD1222 COVID-19 vaccine. Study observations and caveats: CD4 TCRs covered the whole spike, strongest at regions 160-218 and 743-854. Only a handful of AZD1222 recipients tested seropositive at baseline. Researchers took repertoire samples only after the peak T cell response had come. Clonal diversity was possibly underestimated, and white British individuals and females predominated among donors.

Repertoires were generated with immunoSEQ multiplex PCR, while TCRdb's copy carries only in-frame clones and drops some. The sample shows 130,000 or so clones, about 94% of them seen only once. The sample consisted of peripheral blood, taken on day 0 of AZD1222 vaccination. The receptor was isolated from an adult in good health. V and J are TRBV5-5 and TRBJ1-2, with unresolved D. This CDR3 reads CASSHKTNYGYTF. CDR3 nucleotide sequence: TGTGCCAGCAGTCACAAAACTAACTATGGCTACACCTTC.